This T cell receptor beta chain appears in the sequencing data of a study of T cell repertoires in cytomegalovirus infection. Study-level information: In public TCR beta signatures, there were indications of both CMV infection and matching HLA type. Findings of the study overall: In two of eight donors, the top clonotype was HLA-C-restricted CMV-specific. Using cumulative public TCR beta family frequency, the authors identified those who carried CMV together with the relevant HLA.

TCRdb re-called the reads with MiXCR, one entry per CDR3 protein. The sample contains hundreds of thousands of distinct CDR3 sequences, approximately 33% of which appear only once. This clonotype was observed a handful of times. Its antigen is not known. There are 17 residues in the CDR3. The junction had 10 bases not matched to a gene; V was cut back by 4 bases and J by 6 bases. Germline V CDR1 and CDR2: LNHNV, YYDKDF (reference sequence). The chain uses TRBV15 and TRBJ2-1; 12 bases line up with TRBD2. This receptor was taken from a human donor in good health (CMV status not recorded). Some clones in this sample may be carry-over from other donors' samples. Sequencing was carried out using PBMCs. This CDR3 reads CATSTLGPSGGANEQFF. CDR3 bases: TGTGCCACCAGCACCCTGGGCCCTAGCGGGGGGGCCAATGAGCAGTTCTTC.